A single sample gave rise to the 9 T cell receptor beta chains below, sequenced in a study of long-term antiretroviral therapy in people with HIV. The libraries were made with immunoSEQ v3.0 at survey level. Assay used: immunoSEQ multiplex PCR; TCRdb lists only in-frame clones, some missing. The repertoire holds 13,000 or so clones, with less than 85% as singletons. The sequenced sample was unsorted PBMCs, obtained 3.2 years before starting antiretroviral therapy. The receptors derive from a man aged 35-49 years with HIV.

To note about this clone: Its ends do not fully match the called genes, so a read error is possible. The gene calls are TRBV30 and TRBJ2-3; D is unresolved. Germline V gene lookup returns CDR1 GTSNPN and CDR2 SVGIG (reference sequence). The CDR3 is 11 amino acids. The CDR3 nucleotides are TGTGCCTGGGGACCCACAGTTACGCAGTATTTT. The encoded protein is CAWGPTVTQYF.

The CDR3 protein is CASSRASSYNSPLHF. The DNA of the CDR3 is TGTGCCAGCAGTCGAGCTTCCTCCTATAATTCACCCCTCCACTTT. The chain couples TRBV6-5 to TRBJ1-6, with D unresolved. The germline V gene has CDR1 MNHEY and CDR2 SVGAGI. This CDR3 is built from 15 residues. Trimming left V 5 bases short and J 0 bases short, with 8 bases between.

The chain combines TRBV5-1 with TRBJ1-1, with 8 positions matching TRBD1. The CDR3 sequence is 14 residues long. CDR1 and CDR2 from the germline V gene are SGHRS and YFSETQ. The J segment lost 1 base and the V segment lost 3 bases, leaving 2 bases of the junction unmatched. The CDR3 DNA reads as TGCGCCAGCAGCTCCGGGACAGGGAACACTGAAGCTTTCTTT. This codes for CASSSGTGNTEAFF.

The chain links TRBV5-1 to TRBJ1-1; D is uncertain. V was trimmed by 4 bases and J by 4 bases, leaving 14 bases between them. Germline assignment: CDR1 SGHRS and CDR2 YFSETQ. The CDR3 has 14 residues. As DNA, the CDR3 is TGCGCCAGCAGCCTTACGTTGCCGACCACTGAAGCTTTCTTT. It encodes CASSLTLPTTEAFF.

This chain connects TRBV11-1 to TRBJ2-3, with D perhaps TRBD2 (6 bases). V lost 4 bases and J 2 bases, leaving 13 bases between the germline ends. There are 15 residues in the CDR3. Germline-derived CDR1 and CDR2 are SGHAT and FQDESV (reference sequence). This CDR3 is CASSSPGVFTDTQYF. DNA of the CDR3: TGTGCCAGCAGCTCCCCGGGGGTTTTCACAGATACGCAGTATTTT.

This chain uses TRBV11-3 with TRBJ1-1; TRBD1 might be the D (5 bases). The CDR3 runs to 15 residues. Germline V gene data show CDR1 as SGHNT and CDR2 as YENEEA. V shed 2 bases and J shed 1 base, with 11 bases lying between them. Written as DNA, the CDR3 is TGTGCCAGCAGCTTAAATGGGGGGGGGAACACTGAAGCTTTCTTT. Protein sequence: CASSLNGGGNTEAFF.

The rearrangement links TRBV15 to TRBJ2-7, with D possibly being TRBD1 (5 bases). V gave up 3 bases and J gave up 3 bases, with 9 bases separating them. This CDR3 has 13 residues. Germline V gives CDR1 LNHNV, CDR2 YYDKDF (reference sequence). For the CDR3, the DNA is TGTGCCACCAGCAGCGTCGACAGCTACGAGCAGTACTTC. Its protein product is CATSSVDSYEQYF.

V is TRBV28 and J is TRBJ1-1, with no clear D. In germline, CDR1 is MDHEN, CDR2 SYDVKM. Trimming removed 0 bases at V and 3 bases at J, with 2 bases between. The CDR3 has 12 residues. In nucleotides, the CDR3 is TGTGCCAGCAGTTTATGGGACACTGAAGCTTTCTTT. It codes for CASSLWDTEAFF.

The CDR3 sequence: CASRGAWGGSYEQYF. CDR3 in DNA: TGTGCCAGCAGGGGAGCGTGGGGGGGCTCCTACGAGCAGTACTTC. V gene TRBV7-2 combines with J gene TRBJ2-7; 7 positions match TRBD2. V gave up 6 bases and J gave up 0 bases; unmatched junction bases: 8. The CDR3 sequence is 15 residues long. Germline loops: CDR1 SGHTA, CDR2 FQGNSA.